These T cell receptor beta chains were read from a single sample in a study of blood T cell repertoires in COVID-19. Data came from immunoSEQ multiplex PCR; TCRdb stores just in-frame clones and leaves some out. The sample lists roughly 40,000 clones, 80% occurring once. Sequenced sample: peripheral blood. Receptors were obtained from a man between 65 and 85 years old with acute or convalescent COVID-19. The CDR3 runs from the conserved cysteine through the conserved F or W. A D gene is named only where the DNA matches it firmly. Where a row states a size, it is once, few, many or the class of an expanded clone; other rows omit it.

D	J	V	size	CDR3	DNA
-	TRBJ1-3	TRBV6-1	-	CASSAQPSGQSGNTIYF	TGTGCCAGCAGTGCTCAGCCCTCAGGTCAATCTGGAAACACCATATATTTT
TRBD1	TRBJ2-7	TRBV27	-	CASGWTGGNYEQYF	TGTGCCAGCGGGTGGACAGGGGGGAACTACGAGCAGTACTTC
TRBD1	TRBJ1-1	TRBV19	-	CASVPEGRGLVTEAFF	TGTGCCAGTGTCCCGGAGGGCAGGGGGTTGGTCACTGAAGCTTTCTTT
TRBD1	TRBJ2-1	TRBV7-7	once	CASSLGQGAYNEQFF	TGTGCCAGCAGCTTAGGCCAGGGGGCCTACAATGAGCAGTTCTTC
-	TRBJ1-1	TRBV10-3	once	CAISGGQLDTEAFF	TGTGCCATCAGTGGGGGGCAGCTCGACACTGAAGCTTTCTTT
-	TRBJ2-1	TRBV5-1	-	CASSHEKGDIMGNEQFF	TGCGCCAGCAGCCACGAAAAAGGCGACATAATGGGCAATGAGCAGTTCTTC
TRBD2	TRBJ2-1	TRBV7-8	once	CASSLARGGAIYNEQFF	TGTGCCAGCAGCTTAGCGCGGGGGGGGGCGATCTACAATGAGCAGTTCTTC
-	TRBJ2-7	TRBV6-5	-	CASSPTEPYEQYF	TGTGCCAGCAGCCCGACAGAGCCCTACGAGCAGTACTTC
TRBD1	TRBJ2-2	TRBV6-1	-	CASSESSGGHTGELFF	TGTGCCAGCAGTGAATCGTCAGGGGGCCACACCGGGGAGCTGTTTTTT
-	TRBJ2-2	TRBV5-1	-	CASSLKLSGELFF	TGCGCCAGCAGCTTGAAACTTAGCGGGGAGCTGTTTTTT
TRBD1	TRBJ1-3	TRBV5-1	-	CASSTTGTGNTIYF	TGCGCCAGCAGCACGACAGGGACTGGAAACACCATATATTTT
-	TRBJ2-3	TRBV5-1	-	CASSLDNTDTQYF	TGCGCCAGCAGCTTGGACAACACAGATACGCAGTATTTT
-	TRBJ1-4	TRBV4-3	few	CASSPSGARGTNEKLFF	TGCGCCAGCAGCCCCTCCGGGGCGAGGGGGACTAATGAAAAACTGTTTTTT
TRBD1	TRBJ2-1	TRBV5-1	-	CASTLGQISYNEQFF	TGCGCCAGCACCCTGGGACAGATCTCCTACAATGAGCAGTTCTTC
-	TRBJ1-2	TRBV5-6	-	CASSLGGRRDGYTF	TGTGCCAGCAGCTTGGGAGGCAGGAGGGATGGCTACACCTTC
TRBD2	TRBJ2-1	TRBV3-1/TRBV3-2	-	CASSPLAGGNEQFF	TGTGCCAGCAGCCCTCTAGCGGGGGGGAATGAGCAGTTCTTC
TRBD1	TRBJ2-1	TRBV11-2	-	CASSPRQGNNEQFF	TGTGCCAGCAGCCCTAGACAGGGGAACAATGAGCAGTTCTTC
TRBD2	TRBJ2-1	TRBV27	-	CASSVLAGINEQFF	TGTGCCAGCAGTGTATTAGCGGGGATCAATGAGCAGTTCTTC
-	TRBJ2-5	TRBV6-2/TRBV6-3	-	CASSLRGETQYF	TGTGCCAGCAGTTTGAGAGGAGAGACCCAGTACTTC
-	TRBJ1-5	TRBV6-6	-	CASSYSEWGGQPQHF	TGTGCCAGCAGTTACTCGGAATGGGGAGGTCAGCCCCAGCATTTT
-	TRBJ1-2	TRBV12-3/TRBV12-4	-	CASTSGYGYTF	TGTGCCAGCACCAGCGGATATGGCTACACCTTC
-	TRBJ2-7	TRBV28	-	CASSSLPEGWDEQYF	TGTGCCAGCAGTTCCCTCCCCGAGGGCTGGGACGAGCAGTACTTC
TRBD2	TRBJ2-1	TRBV7-2	few	CASSLVSGGSYNEQFF	TGTGCCAGCAGCTTAGTTTCGGGGGGGTCCTACAATGAGCAGTTCTTC
-	TRBJ1-5	TRBV28	-	CASSPGQSYSNQPQHF	TGTGCCAGCAGTCCCGGACAATCTTATAGCAATCAGCCCCAGCATTTT
-	TRBJ1-2	TRBV15	-	CATSRDRPGSSGYTF	TGTGCCACCAGCAGAGATCGCCCAGGGTCAAGTGGCTACACCTTC
-	TRBJ2-7	TRBV27	-	CASRPGAGVSYEQYF	TGTGCCAGCAGACCAGGGGCCGGGGTCTCCTACGAGCAGTACTTC
-	TRBJ1-6	TRBV18	few	CASSPVGENSPLHF	TGTGCCAGCTCACCAGTAGGAGAAAATTCACCCCTCCACTTT
-	TRBJ1-1	TRBV5-1	-	CASSLVVGADTEAFF	TGCGCCAGCAGCTTGGTCGTAGGGGCCGACACTGAAGCTTTCTTT
-	TRBJ2-6	TRBV3-1/TRBV3-2	-	CASSQMRGGGPTGANVLTF	TGTGCCAGCAGCCAAATGAGGGGAGGAGGCCCTACTGGGGCCAACGTCCTGACTTTC
TRBD2	TRBJ2-7	TRBV27	-	CASSRGDFSAEQYF	TGTGCCAGCTCGCGGGGGGACTTCAGCGCCGAGCAGTACTTC